The entry below describes one T cell receptor (beta chain). The antigen is not known. After removal of 3 bases from V and 1 base from J, the junction contained 11 bases not matched to a gene. Per the germline V gene, CDR1 is SGHRS and CDR2 is YFSETQ. This CDR3 comprises 17 residues. The data are from a study of OX40 agonist ivuxolimab in advanced cancers. About the research overall: Of the participants, around 39% had some prior anti-PD-1, anti-PD-L1 or anti-CTLA-4 therapy, which was allowed. Partial responses were achieved by three patients, of whom one had hepatocellular carcinoma and two had cutaneous melanoma. The study's findings and limits: Undetermined was the antigen specificity of the expanded peripheral T cells.

The repertoire was sequenced with immunoSEQ multiplex PCR; TCRdb's copy has only in-frame clones and lacks some. The data hold over 30,000 clones, with roughly 80% observed a single time. The cohort excluded patients with autoimmune disease history or systemic immunosuppression. The chain recombines TRBV5-1 with TRBJ2-5; 8 nucleotides align to TRBD1. This specimen consisted of CD4+ or CD8+ T cells sorted from blood, obtained in a trial of the OX40 agonist ivuxolimab. This clonotype originated in an adult with an advanced solid tumor such as melanoma, head and neck, liver or kidney cancer. The DNA of the CDR3 is TGCGCCAGCAGCTGGGGATCTAGGACAGGGCCCCAAGAGACCCAGTACTTC. As protein: CASSWGSRTGPQETQYF.